This is a list of T cell receptor beta chains from one sample in a study of Graves' ophthalmopathy and Graves' hyperthyroidism. TCRdb re-derived calls from the multiplex PCR reads in MiXCR, one entry per CDR3 protein. The data show over 450,000 distinct CDR3 sequences, with 14% seen just once and about 10% held by the top ten. Sequencing was done on a sample of blood. These receptors came from a woman aged 25 to 45 with Graves' ophthalmopathy. The CDR3 runs from the conserved cysteine through the conserved F or W. Fields, in order: D gene, J gene, V gene, clone size, CDR3 protein, CDR3 DNA. A D gene is named only where the DNA matches it firmly. Size values are once, few and many counts, or a class for expanded clones, and some rows have none.

>.|TRBJ1-3|TRBV12-3/TRBV12-4|many
CAGGSGNTIYF
TGTGCCGGGGGTTCTGGAAACACCATATATTTT
>TRBD2|TRBJ2-5|TRBV30|many
CAWNYGRGGKTQYF
TGTGCCTGGAACTACGGGAGGGGTGGGAAGACCCAGTACTTC
>.|TRBJ2-5|TRBV20-1|many
CSARDDLETQYF
TGCAGTGCTAGAGATGACTTAGAGACCCAGTACTTC
>TRBD1|TRBJ2-7|TRBV7-9|many
CASSPRQGASYEQYF
TGTGCCAGCAGCCCGCGACAGGGGGCGTCCTACGAGCAGTACTTC
>TRBD2|TRBJ2-5|TRBV30|few
CAWSVGGRETQYF
TGTGCCTGGAGTGTCGGGGGGAGGGAGACCCAGTACTTC
>.|TRBJ1-2|TRBV2|many
CASSPWRDSPYGYTF
TGTGCCAGCAGTCCGTGGCGAGACAGCCCCTATGGCTACACCTTC
>.|TRBJ2-7|TRBV7-8|many
CASSPTRGPPTYEQYF
TGTGCCAGCAGCCCAACCAGAGGGCCCCCTACGTACGAGCAGTACTTC
>.|TRBJ2-4|TRBV7-2|many
CASSLAPAKNIQYF
TGTGCCAGCAGCTTAGCCCCGGCCAAAAACATTCAGTACTTC
>TRBD1|TRBJ1-6|TRBV20-1|many
CSARDPQGHSPLHF
TGCAGTGCTAGAGATCCACAGGGGCATTCACCCCTCCACTTT
>TRBD1|TRBJ1-1|TRBV29-1|many
CSVEGRTGGNTEAFF
TGCAGCGTTGAGGGAAGAACAGGGGGCAACACTGAAGCTTTCTTT
>TRBD1|TRBJ1-2|TRBV6-5|.
CASSYPYPTGSFGYTF
TGTGCCAGCAGTTACCCATATCCGACAGGGTCTTTTGGCTACACCTTC
>.|TRBJ2-2|TRBV12-3/TRBV12-4|many
CASYGTGELFF
TGTGCCTCTTACGGAACCGGGGAGCTGTTTTTT
>.|TRBJ1-1|TRBV6-1|.
CASRVPGATEAFF
TGTGCCAGCAGGGTCCCGGGGGCTACTGAAGCTTTCTTT
>.|TRBJ2-7|TRBV6-2/TRBV6-3|few
CASSYSRTQYEQYF
TGTGCCAGCAGTTACTCGAGGACACAGTACGAGCAGTACTTC
>TRBD2|TRBJ2-7|TRBV12-3/TRBV12-4|.
CASRRGGRYEQYF
TGTGCCAGCAGGCGGGGGGGCCGATACGAGCAGTACTTC
>.|TRBJ1-1|TRBV7-9|many
CASSPPGIGNTEAFF
TGTGCCAGCAGCCCTCCAGGGATTGGGAACACTGAAGCTTTCTTT
>TRBD2|TRBJ2-7|TRBV28|many
CASSPYGGEQYF
TGTGCCAGCAGTCCTTACGGGGGGGAGCAGTACTTC
>.|TRBJ2-5|TRBV6-1|.
CASSEARTYRETQYF
TGTGCCAGCAGTGAAGCTAGAACGTACCGAGAGACCCAGTACTTC
>TRBD2|TRBJ2-4|TRBV28|many
CASLKREGYNIQYF
TGTGCCAGTTTAAAGCGGGAGGGCTATAACATTCAGTACTTC
>.|TRBJ1-5|TRBV28|many
CASSLYRQVNQPQHF
TGTGCCAGCAGTCTATATCGACAGGTCAATCAGCCCCAGCATTTT
>.|TRBJ2-2|TRBV5-5|.
CASSFLARVTGELFF
TGTGCCAGCAGCTTCCTAGCTAGAGTAACCGGGGAGCTGTTTTTT
>.|TRBJ1-5|TRBV20-1|many
CSAQQGFGNQPQHF
TGCAGTGCTCAACAGGGATTCGGCAATCAGCCCCAGCATTTT
>.|TRBJ2-7|TRBV6-2/TRBV6-3|many
CASAAGVEQYF
TGTGCCAGCGCGGCAGGGGTCGAGCAGTACTTC
>TRBD2|TRBJ2-2|TRBV29-1|few
CSVEGTRRTGELFF
TGCAGCGTTGAAGGGACTAGAAGGACCGGGGAGCTGTTTTTT
>TRBD2|TRBJ2-3|TRBV6-2/TRBV6-3|many
CASSVAGPTDTQYF
TGTGCCAGCAGCGTAGCGGGACCAACCGATACGCAGTATTTT
>TRBD2|TRBJ2-7|TRBV12-3/TRBV12-4|many
CASRNRAAGDYEQYF
TGTGCCAGCAGGAACAGAGCAGCGGGGGACTACGAGCAGTACTTC
>.|TRBJ2-2|TRBV12-3/TRBV12-4|once
CASSYGSRTGELFF
TGTGCCAGCAGTTACGGGAGCCGCACCGGGGAGCTGTTTTTT
>.|TRBJ1-6|TRBV6-5|many
CASSYGPRYSPLHF
TGTGCCAGCAGTTACGGTCCGAGATATTCACCCCTCCACTTT
>.|TRBJ1-2|TRBV9|many
CASGIGTEYGYTF
TGTGCCAGCGGCATCGGGACCGAGTATGGCTACACCTTC
>.|TRBJ1-1|TRBV19|few
CASTPFEGRTEAFF
TGTGCCAGTACCCCTTTTGAGGGGAGGACTGAAGCTTTCTTT
>.|TRBJ2-6|TRBV28|many
CASSLGRGGGANVLTF
TGTGCCAGCAGCTTGGGCAGGGGAGGTGGGGCCAACGTCCTGACTTTC
>.|TRBJ1-6|TRBV5-1|.
CASSWGDRPNSPLHF
TGCGCCAGCAGCTGGGGTGACAGGCCTAATTCACCCCTCCACTTT
>.|TRBJ1-2|TRBV20-1|many
CSARDGVEYYGYTF
TGCAGTGCTAGAGATGGGGTAGAATACTATGGCTACACCTTC
>.|TRBJ2-5|TRBV2|.
CASSEGPPRKTQYF
TGTGCCAGCAGTGAAGGGCCACCAAGAAAGACCCAGTACTTC
>.|TRBJ1-1|TRBV7-8|many
CASSLSRTTEAFF
TGTGCCAGCAGCTTATCGAGGACGACTGAAGCTTTCTTT
>TRBD1|TRBJ1-2|TRBV6-2/TRBV6-3|many
CASRTGTRWDGYTF
TGTGCCAGCAGGACAGGGACGCGGTGGGATGGCTACACCTTC
>.|TRBJ1-1|TRBV28|many
CASTTQLLNTEAFF
TGTGCCAGCACTACACAACTCCTGAACACTGAAGCTTTCTTT
>TRBD1|TRBJ1-1|TRBV27|many
CASSHTGVAEAFF
TGTGCCAGCAGTCACACAGGGGTAGCTGAAGCTTTCTTT
>TRBD1|TRBJ2-2|TRBV30|.
CAWSVRDRVTGELFF
TGTGCCTGGAGTGTACGGGACAGGGTGACCGGGGAGCTGTTTTTT
>.|TRBJ1-1|TRBV7-9|many
CALKPTRNEAFF
TGTGCCCTGAAACCCACCCGGAATGAAGCTTTCTTT
>.|TRBJ1-6|TRBV28|few
CASSSLDRPNSPLHF
TGTGCCAGCAGTTCCCTCGATCGACCTAATTCACCCCTCCACTTT
>.|TRBJ2-7|TRBV4-1|many
CASSQDGVYEQYF
TGCGCCAGCAGCCAAGATGGAGTTTACGAGCAGTACTTC
>.|TRBJ1-1|TRBV27|many
CASSPFAGVGTEAFF
TGTGCCAGCAGTCCCTTCGCAGGGGTCGGGACTGAAGCTTTCTTT
>.|TRBJ1-6|TRBV4-2|many
CASSAAGDNSPLHF
TGTGCCAGCAGCGCGGCAGGGGATAATTCACCCCTCCACTTT
>TRBD1|TRBJ1-2|TRBV6-5|many
CASSLDRGGGYTF
TGTGCCAGCAGTTTGGACAGGGGAGGCGGCTACACCTTC
>TRBD2|TRBJ2-7|TRBV6-5|.
CASSYAALAGHEQYF
TGTGCCAGCAGTTACGCCGCACTAGCGGGTCACGAGCAGTACTTC
>.|TRBJ1-3|TRBV14|.
CASSQDNTYSGNTIYF
TGTGCCAGCAGCCAAGATAATACATACTCTGGAAACACCATATATTTT
>.|TRBJ1-3|TRBV9|.
CASSVGQNSGNTIYF
TGTGCCAGCAGCGTAGGGCAGAACTCTGGAAACACCATATATTTT
>.|TRBJ2-5|TRBV6-1|many
CANRPGGAETQYF
TGTGCCAACAGGCCGGGCGGGGCAGAGACCCAGTACTTC
>TRBD1|TRBJ1-2|TRBV19|.
CASRADRENYGYTF
TGTGCCAGTAGAGCGGACAGGGAGAACTATGGCTACACCTTC
>.|TRBJ2-2|TRBV7-9|many
CASSSPGRGTGELFF
TGTGCCAGCAGCAGCCCGGGCAGGGGCACCGGGGAGCTGTTTTTT
>.|TRBJ1-1|TRBV5-1|few
CASSLGTEGLRAAFF
TGCGCCAGCAGCTTGGGAACCGAAGGATTAAGAGCGGCTTTCTTT
>.|TRBJ1-2|TRBV6-2/TRBV6-3|.
CASSDPSPGGDGYTF
TGTGCCAGCAGTGACCCGTCCCCGGGGGGAGATGGCTACACCTTC
>.|TRBJ1-3|TRBV11-2|.
CASNDRFSGNTIYF
TGTGCCAGCAATGACAGGTTCTCTGGAAACACCATATATTTT
>.|TRBJ1-6|TRBV18|many
CASSLGTQNSPLHF
TGTGCCAGCTCACTTGGGACGCAGAATTCACCCCTCCACTTT
>.|TRBJ2-2|TRBV6-5|many
CATRLNTGELFF
TGTGCCACCAGACTGAACACCGGGGAGCTGTTTTTT
>TRBD1|TRBJ2-4|TRBV10-1|many
CASSEGRGLAKNIQYF
TGCGCCAGCAGTGAGGGCAGGGGGCTAGCCAAAAACATTCAGTACTTC